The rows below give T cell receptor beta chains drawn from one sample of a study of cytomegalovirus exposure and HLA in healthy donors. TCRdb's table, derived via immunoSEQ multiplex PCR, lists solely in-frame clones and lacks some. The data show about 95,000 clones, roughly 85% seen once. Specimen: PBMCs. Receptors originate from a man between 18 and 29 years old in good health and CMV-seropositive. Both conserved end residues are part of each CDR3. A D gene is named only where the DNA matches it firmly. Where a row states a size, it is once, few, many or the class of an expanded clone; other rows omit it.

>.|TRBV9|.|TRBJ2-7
TGTGCCAGCAGCGCTAGCGTCGCGGTGAAAGAGCAGTACTTC
CASSASVAVKEQYF
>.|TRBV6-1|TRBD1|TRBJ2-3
TGTGCCAGCGGTAGGGACAGGGGGAACGCAGATACGCAGTATTTT
CASGRDRGNADTQYF
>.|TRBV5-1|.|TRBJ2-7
TGCGCCAGCAGCCCCCGCGCGGGCAGCTCCTACGAGCAGTACTTC
CASSPRAGSSYEQYF
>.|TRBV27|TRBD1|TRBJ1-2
TGTGCCAGCAGTTCATCCGGGACAGTAGGCTACACCTTC
CASSSSGTVGYTF
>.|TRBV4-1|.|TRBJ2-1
TGCGCCAGCAGCCTTCAATTCCCCTACAATGAGCAGTTCTTC
CASSLQFPYNEQFF
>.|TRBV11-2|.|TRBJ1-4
TGTGCCAGCCCGGTGGGGGGGAATAATGAAAAACTGTTTTTT
CASPVGGNNEKLFF
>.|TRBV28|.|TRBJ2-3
TGTGCCAGCAGTTTGGAGGGGTTGTCGGCGGGCACAGATACGCAGTATTTT
CASSLEGLSAGTDTQYF
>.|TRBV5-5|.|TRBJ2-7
TGTGCCAGCAGCTTGGCCCAGACAACCTACGAGCAGTACTTC
CASSLAQTTYEQYF
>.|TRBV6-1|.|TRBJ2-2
TGTGCCAGCAGTGAGAGAGTAGACACCGGGGAGCTGTTTTTT
CASSERVDTGELFF
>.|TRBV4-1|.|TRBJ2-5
TGCGCCAGCAGCCCGAGGGTAGGGACTCGAGAGACCCAGTACTTC
CASSPRVGTRETQYF
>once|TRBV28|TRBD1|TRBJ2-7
TGTGCCAGCATGAAGACAGGGGGAGGGCACGAGCAGTACTTC
CASMKTGGGHEQYF
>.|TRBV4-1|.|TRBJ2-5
TGCGCCAGCAGCCAGGACCTCTCGGTGGGCGGGATGGAGACCCAGTACTTC
CASSQDLSVGGMETQYF
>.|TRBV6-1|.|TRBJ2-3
TGTGCCAGCAGTGACGGTTCTAGCACAGATACGCAGTATTTT
CASSDGSSTDTQYF
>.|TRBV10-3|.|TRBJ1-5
TGTGCCATCAGTGGGGGGGGTCAGCCCCAGCATTTT
CAISGGGQPQHF
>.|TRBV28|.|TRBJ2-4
TGTGCCGGGTCAGGCCCCAAAAACATTCAGTACTTC
CAGSGPKNIQYF
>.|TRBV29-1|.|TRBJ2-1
TGCAGCTTCAACGGGATTCCGAATGAGCAGTTCTTC
CSFNGIPNEQFF
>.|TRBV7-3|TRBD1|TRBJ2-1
TGTGCCAGCAGCCCCACGGGACAGAGGAATGAGCAGTTCTTC
CASSPTGQRNEQFF
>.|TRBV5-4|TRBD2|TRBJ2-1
TGTGCCAGCAGCCCAAGACTAGCGGGAGGGTACAATGAGCAGTTCTTC
CASSPRLAGGYNEQFF
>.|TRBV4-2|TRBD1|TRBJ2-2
TGTGCCAGCAGCCCAACCTCAAGGACAGGGGTGACCGGGGAGCTGTTTTTT
CASSPTSRTGVTGELFF
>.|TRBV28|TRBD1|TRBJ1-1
TGTGCCAGCAGTTTAGGGATTAGGGGGCAAGCTTTCTTT
CASSLGIRGQAFF
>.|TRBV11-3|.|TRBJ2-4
TGTGCCAGCAGCTTAGATCCAGGTTTCAACATTCAGTACTTC
CASSLDPGFNIQYF
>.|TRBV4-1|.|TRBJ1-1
TGCGCCAGCAGCCCCGGTGGCGGGAACACTGAAGCTTTCTTT
CASSPGGGNTEAFF
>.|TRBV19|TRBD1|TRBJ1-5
TGTGCCAGTAGCAATATTCTACAGGGGGCTCGCAATCAGCCCCAGCATTTT
CASSNILQGARNQPQHF
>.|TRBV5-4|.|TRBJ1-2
TGTGCCAGCAGCCCGGACAGTAACTATGGCTACACCTTC
CASSPDSNYGYTF
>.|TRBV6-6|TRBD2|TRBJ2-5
TGTGCCAGCAGTTACGAGGGCGCGGGGGCCCAGTACTTC
CASSYEGAGAQYF
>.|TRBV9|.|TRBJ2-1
TGTGCCAGCAGCTCCGCGGGTATCCTTAATGAGCAGTTCTTC
CASSSAGILNEQFF
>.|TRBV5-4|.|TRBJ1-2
TGTGCCAGCAGCTCCTGGGGGGACGTACGGGATGGCTACACCTTC
CASSSWGDVRDGYTF
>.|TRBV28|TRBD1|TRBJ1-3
TGTGCCAGCAGTTTACCCCCCTTAGGGACAGCCCCGGCAGGAAACACCATATATTTT
CASSLPPLGTAPAGNTIYF
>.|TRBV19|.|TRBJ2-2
TGTGCCAGTAGTCTACCCGGGACATCAGGCGGGGAGCTGTTTTTT
CASSLPGTSGGELFF
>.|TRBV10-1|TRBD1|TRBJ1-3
TGCGCCAGCAGAACTAAGGGGGCGCGAGGAAACACCATATATTTT
CASRTKGARGNTIYF
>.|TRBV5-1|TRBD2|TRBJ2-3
TGCGCCAGCAGCTCGAAGAGACTAGCGGACACAGATACGCAGTATTTT
CASSSKRLADTDTQYF
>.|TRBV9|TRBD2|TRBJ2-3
TGTGCCAGCAGCCTTAGCGCGGGAGATGGGACAGATACGCAGTATTTT
CASSLSAGDGTDTQYF
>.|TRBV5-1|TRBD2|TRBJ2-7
TGCGCCAGCAGCTTGCGGGCGGGAGGGCCGGATGAGCAGTACTTC
CASSLRAGGPDEQYF
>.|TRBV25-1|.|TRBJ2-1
TGTGCCAGCAGTGAATACGGGCGGGAATCCAACGAGCAGTTCTTC
CASSEYGRESNEQFF
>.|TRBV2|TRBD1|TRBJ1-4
TGTGCCAGCCAGGGGGACAGGGCTGAAAAACTGTTTTTT
CASQGDRAEKLFF
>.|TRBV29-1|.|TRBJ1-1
TGCAGCGTTGTAAAGGGAGGGAGAACTGAAGCTTTCTTT
CSVVKGGRTEAFF
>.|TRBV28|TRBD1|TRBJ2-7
TGTGCCAGCTCAAGAGCCTGGACAGGGTCCTACGAGCAGTACTTC
CASSRAWTGSYEQYF
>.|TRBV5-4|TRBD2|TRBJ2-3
TGTGCCAGCAGCCCTGCCATCACTAGCGGGGTGAAACTCACAGATACGCAGTATTTT
CASSPAITSGVKLTDTQYF
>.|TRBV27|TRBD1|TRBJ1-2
TGTGCCAGCCTGGGACAGCATAACTATGGCTACACCTTC
CASLGQHNYGYTF
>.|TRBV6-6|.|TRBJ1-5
TGTGCCAGCAGTTACTCGAGTAAGGGGGGCAATCAGCCCCAGCATTTT
CASSYSSKGGNQPQHF
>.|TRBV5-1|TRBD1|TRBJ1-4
TGCGCCAGCGGGACAGGGGCTAATGAAAAACTGTTTTTT
CASGTGANEKLFF
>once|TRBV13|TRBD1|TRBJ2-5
TGTGCCAGCAGCCCCGACAGGGACCAAGAGACCCAGTACTTC
CASSPDRDQETQYF
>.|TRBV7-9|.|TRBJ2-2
TGTGCCAGCAGCTTGGACAGCGCCGGGGAGCTGTTTTTT
CASSLDSAGELFF
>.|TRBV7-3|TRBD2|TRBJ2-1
TGTGCCAGCAGCTCCGGACTAGCGGGCTACAATGAGCAGTTCTTC
CASSSGLAGYNEQFF
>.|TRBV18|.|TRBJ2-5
TGTGCCAGCTCACCACCAGTACAGATAGAGACCCAGTACTTC
CASSPPVQIETQYF
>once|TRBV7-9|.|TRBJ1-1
TGTGCCAGCAGCCGAGCCCCCTCGGGTGAAGCTTTCTTT
CASSRAPSGEAFF
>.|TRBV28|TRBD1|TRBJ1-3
TGTGCCAGCAGTTCCGGTCCCGGGACAGGGGTCGGAAACACCATATATTTT
CASSSGPGTGVGNTIYF